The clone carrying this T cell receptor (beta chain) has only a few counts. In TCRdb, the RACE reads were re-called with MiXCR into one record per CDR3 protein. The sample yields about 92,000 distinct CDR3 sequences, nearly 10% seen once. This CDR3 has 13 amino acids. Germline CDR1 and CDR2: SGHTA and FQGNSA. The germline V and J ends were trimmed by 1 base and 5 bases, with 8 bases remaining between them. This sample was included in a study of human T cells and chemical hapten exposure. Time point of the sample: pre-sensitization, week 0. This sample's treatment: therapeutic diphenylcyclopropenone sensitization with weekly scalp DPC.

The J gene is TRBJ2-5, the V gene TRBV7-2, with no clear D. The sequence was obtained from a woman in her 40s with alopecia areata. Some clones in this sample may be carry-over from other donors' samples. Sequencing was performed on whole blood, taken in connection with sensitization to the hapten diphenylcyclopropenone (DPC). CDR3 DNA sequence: TGTGCCAGCAGCTTAGTCCCCCCGGAGACCCAGTACTTC. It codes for CASSLVPPETQYF.